This record looks at one TCR beta chain sequence and its context. Looked up from germline, CDR1 is SGHNT and CDR2 is YYREEE (reference sequence). The CDR3 sequence is 13 residues long. J gave up 9 bases and V 5 bases, and 5 bases lay outside the gene matches. TCRdb analysed the RT-PCR reads with MiXCR anew, one entry per CDR3 protein. The sample contains about 700,000 distinct CDR3 sequences, 12% to 15% of which appear only once. This chain links TRBV5-4 with TRBJ2-1; 10 positions match TRBD1. Sequenced input: memory CD4+ T cells from blood. This sequence originates from a female donor in good health, serving as a healthy control. The DNA of the CDR3 is TGTGCCAGCAGAATTCGACAGGGGGCTGAGCAGTTCTTC. Encoded protein: CASRIRQGAEQFF.